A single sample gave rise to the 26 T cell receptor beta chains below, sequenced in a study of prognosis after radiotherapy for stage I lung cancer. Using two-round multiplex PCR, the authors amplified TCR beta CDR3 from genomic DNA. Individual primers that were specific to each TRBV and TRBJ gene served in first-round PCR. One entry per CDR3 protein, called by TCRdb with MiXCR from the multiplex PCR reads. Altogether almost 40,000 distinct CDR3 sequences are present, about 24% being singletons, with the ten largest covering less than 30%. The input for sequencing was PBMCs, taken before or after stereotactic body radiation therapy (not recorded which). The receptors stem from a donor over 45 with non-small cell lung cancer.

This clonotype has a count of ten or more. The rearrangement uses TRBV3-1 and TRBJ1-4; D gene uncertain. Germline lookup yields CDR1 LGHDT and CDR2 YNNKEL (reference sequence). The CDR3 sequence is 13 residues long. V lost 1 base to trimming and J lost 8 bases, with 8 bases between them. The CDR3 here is CASSQALGEKLFF. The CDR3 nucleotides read TGTGCCAGCAGCCAAGCCCTCGGGGAAAAACTGTTTTTT. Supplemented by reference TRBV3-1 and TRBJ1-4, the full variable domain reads DTAVSQTPKYLVTQMGNDKSIKCEQNLGHDTMYWYKQDSKKFLKIMFSYNNKELIINETVPNRFSPKSPDKAHLNLHINSLELGDSAVYFCASSQALGEKLFFGSGTQLSVL.

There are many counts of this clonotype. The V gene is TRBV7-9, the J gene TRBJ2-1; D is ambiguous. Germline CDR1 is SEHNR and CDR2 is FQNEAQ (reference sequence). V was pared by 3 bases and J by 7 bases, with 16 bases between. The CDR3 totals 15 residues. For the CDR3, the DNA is TGTGCCAGCAGCTTTTTCGTACGGTCAAATAATGAGCAGTTCTTC. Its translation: CASSFFVRSNNEQFF. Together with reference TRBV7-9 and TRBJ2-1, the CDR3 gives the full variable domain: DTGVSQNPRHKITKRGQNVTFRCDPISEHNRLYWYRQTLGQGPEFLTYFQNEAQLEKSRLLSDRFSAERPKGSFSTLEIQRTEQGDSAMYLCASSFFVRSNNEQFFGPGTRLTVL.

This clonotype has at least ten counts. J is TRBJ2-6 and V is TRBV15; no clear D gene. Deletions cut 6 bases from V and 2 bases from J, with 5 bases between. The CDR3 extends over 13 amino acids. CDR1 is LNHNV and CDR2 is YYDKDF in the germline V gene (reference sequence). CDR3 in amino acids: CATRGAGANVLTF. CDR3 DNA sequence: TGTGCCACCAGAGGAGCTGGGGCCAACGTCCTGACTTTC.

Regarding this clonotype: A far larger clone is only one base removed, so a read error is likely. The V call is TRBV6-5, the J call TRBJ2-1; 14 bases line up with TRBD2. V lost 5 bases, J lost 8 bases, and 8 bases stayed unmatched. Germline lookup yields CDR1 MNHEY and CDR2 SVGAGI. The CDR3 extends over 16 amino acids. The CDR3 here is CASSGVGTSGGYEQFF. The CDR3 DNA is TGTGCCAGCAGTGGGGTGGGGACTAGCGGGGGATATGAGCAGTTCTTC.

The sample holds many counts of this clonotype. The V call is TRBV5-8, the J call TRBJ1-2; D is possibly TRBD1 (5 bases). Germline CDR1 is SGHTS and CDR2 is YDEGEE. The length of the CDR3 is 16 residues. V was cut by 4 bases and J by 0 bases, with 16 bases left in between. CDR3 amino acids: CASSPRIRAANYGYTF. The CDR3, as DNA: TGTGCCAGCAGCCCGCGAATCAGGGCCGCTAACTATGGCTACACCTTC. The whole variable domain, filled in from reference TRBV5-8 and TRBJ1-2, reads EAGVTQSPTHLIKTRGQQATLRCSPISGHTSVYWYQQALGLGLQFLLWYDEGEERNRGNFPPRFSGRQFPNYSSELNVNALELEDSALYLCASSPRIRAANYGYTFGSGTRLTVV.

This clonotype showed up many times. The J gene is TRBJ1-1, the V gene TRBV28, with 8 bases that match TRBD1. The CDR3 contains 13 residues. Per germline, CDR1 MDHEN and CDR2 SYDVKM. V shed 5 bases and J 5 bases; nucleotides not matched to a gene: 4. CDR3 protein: CASSPNRGTEAFF. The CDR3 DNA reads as TGTGCCAGCAGTCCGAACAGGGGGACTGAAGCTTTCTTT.

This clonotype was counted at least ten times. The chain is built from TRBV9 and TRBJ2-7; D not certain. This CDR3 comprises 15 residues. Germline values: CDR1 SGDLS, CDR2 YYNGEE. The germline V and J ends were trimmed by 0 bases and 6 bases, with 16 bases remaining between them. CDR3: CASSVAAGGPAEQYF. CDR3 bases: TGTGCCAGCAGCGTAGCGGCAGGCGGACCGGCCGAGCAGTACTTC.

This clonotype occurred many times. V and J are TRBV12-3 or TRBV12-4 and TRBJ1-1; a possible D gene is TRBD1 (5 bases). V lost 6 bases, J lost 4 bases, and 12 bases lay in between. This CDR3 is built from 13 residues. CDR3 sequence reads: CASRSRQSTEAFF. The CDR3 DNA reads TGTGCCAGCAGATCCCGACAGAGCACTGAAGCTTTCTTT.

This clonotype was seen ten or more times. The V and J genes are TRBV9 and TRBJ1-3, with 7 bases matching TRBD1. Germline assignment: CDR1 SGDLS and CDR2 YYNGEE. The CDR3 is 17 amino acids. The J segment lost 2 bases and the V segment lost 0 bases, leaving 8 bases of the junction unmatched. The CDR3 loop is CASSVEPPGGAGNTIYF. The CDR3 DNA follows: TGTGCCAGCAGCGTAGAACCACCAGGGGGAGCTGGAAACACCATATATTTT.

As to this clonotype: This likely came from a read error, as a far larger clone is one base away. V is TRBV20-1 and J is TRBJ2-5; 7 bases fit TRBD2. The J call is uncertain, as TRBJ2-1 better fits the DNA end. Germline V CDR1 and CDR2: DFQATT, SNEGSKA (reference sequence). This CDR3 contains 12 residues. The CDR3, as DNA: TGCAGTGCTAGACCTAGGCGGGAGGAGCAGTTCTTC. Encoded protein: CSARPRREEQFF.

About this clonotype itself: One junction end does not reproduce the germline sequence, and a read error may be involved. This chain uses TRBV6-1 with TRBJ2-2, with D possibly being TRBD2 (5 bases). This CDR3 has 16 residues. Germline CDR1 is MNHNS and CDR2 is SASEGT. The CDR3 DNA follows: TGTGACAGCACCCCCGGGCAGGAGGCGAACACCGGGGAGCTGTTTTTT. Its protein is CDSTPGQEANTGELFF.

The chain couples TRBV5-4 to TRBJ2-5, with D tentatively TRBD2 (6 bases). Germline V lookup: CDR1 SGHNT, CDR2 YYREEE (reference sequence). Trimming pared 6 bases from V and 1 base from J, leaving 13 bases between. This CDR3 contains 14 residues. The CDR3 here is CASTGAGSQETQYF. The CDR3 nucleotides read TGTGCCAGCACCGGGGCGGGGAGCCAAGAGACCCAGTACTTC.

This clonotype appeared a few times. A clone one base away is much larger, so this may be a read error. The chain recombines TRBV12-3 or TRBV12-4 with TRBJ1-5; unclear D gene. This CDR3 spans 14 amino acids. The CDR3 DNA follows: TGTGCCAGCAGTCTGTACAATAGCAATCAGCCCCCGCATTTT. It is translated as CASSLYNSNQPPHF.

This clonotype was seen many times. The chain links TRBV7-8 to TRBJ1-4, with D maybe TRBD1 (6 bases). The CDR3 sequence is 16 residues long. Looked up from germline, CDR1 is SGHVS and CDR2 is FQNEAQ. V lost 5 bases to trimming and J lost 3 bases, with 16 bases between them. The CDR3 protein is CASSQSTGAANEKLFF. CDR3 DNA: TGTGCCAGCAGCCAATCGACGGGGGCGGCTAATGAAAAACTGTTTTTT.

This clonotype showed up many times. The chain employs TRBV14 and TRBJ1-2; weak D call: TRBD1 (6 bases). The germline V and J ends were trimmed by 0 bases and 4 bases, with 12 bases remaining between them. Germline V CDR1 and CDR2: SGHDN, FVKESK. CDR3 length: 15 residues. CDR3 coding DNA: TGTGCCAGCAGCCAAGAAGACATAGGGGGCTATGGCTACACCTTC. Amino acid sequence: CASSQEDIGGYGYTF. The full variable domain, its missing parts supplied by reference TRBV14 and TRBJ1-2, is EAGVTQFPSHSVIEKGQTVTLRCDPISGHDNLYWYRRVMGKEIKFLLHFVKESKQDESGMPNNRFLAERTGGTYSTLKVQPAELEDSGVYFCASSQEDIGGYGYTFGSGTRLTVV.

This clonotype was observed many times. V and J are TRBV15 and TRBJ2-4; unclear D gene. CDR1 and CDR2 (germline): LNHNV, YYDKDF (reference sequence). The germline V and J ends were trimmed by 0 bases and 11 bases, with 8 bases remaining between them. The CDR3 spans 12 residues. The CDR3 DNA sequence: TGTGCCACCAGCAGAGATAACCGGCTTCAGTACTTC. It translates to CATSRDNRLQYF.

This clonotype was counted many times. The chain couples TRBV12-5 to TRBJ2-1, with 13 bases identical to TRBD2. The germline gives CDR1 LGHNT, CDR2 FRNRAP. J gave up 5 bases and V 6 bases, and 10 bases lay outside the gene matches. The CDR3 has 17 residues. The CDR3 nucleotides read TGTGCTAGTGGAAGAGGACTAGCGGGGGCAAGAGACAATGAGCAGTTCTTC. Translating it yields CASGRGLAGARDNEQFF.

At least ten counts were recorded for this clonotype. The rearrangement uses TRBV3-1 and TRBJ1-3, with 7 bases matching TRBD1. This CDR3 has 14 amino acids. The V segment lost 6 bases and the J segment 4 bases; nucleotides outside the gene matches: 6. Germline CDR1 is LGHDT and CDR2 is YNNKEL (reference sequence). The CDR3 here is CASSPGTAGNTIYF. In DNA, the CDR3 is TGTGCCAGCAGTCCCGGGACAGCCGGAAACACCATATATTTT.

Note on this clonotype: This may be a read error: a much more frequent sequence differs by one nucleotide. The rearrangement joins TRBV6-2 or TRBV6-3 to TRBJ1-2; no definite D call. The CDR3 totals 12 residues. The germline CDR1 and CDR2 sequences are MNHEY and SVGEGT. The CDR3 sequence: CASSQANYSYTF. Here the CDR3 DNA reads TGTGCCAGCAGTCAGGCTAACTATAGCTACACCTTC.

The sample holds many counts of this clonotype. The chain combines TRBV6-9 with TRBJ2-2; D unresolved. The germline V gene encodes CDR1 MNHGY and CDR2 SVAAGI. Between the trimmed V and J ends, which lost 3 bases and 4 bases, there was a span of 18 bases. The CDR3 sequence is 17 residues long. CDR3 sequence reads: CASSYHDTSLSTGELFF. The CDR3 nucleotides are TGTGCCAGCAGTTACCACGACACGTCTCTATCCACCGGGGAGCTGTTTTTT.

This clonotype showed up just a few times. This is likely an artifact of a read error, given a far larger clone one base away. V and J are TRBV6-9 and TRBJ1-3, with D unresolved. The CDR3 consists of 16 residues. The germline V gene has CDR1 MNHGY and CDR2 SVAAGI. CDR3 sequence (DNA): TGTGCCAGCAGTTACGTAGACTGGAACTCTGTAAACACCATATATTTT. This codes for CASSYVDWNSVNTIYF.

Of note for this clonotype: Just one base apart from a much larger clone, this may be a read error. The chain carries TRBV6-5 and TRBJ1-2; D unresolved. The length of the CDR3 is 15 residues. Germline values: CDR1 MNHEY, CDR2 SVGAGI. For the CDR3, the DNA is TGTGCCAGCAGTTACTCGAGAAGGAATATCTATGGCTGCACCTTC. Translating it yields CASSYSRRNIYGCTF.

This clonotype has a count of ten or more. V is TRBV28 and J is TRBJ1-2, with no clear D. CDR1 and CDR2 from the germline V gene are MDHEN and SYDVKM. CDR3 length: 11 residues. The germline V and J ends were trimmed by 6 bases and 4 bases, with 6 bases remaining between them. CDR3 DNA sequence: TGTGCCAGCAGCGAGAGCTATGGCTACACCTTC. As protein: CASSESYGYTF.

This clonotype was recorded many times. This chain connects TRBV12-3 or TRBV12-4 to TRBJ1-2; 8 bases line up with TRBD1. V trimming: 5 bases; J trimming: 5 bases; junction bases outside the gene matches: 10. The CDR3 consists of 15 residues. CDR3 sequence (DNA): TGTGCCAGCAGTCTCACAGGGGGGGCCCTTTATGGCTACACCTTC. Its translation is CASSLTGGALYGYTF.

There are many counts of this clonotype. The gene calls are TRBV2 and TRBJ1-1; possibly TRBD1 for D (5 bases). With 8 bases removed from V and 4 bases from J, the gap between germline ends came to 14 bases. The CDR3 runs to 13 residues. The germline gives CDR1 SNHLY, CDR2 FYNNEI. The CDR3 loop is CASPKGGTTEAFF. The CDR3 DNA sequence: TGTGCCAGCCCAAAAGGAGGGACCACTGAAGCTTTCTTT.

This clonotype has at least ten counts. DNA of the CDR3: TGTGCCAGCAGCGAGCGAACTACCACCGGGGAGCTGTTTTTT. The encoded protein is CASSERTTTGELFF. This chain connects TRBV9 to TRBJ2-2; D gene uncertain. The CDR3 runs to 14 residues. V lost 3 bases, J lost 4 bases, and 10 bases lay in between. Germline V CDR1 and CDR2: SGDLS, YYNGEE.